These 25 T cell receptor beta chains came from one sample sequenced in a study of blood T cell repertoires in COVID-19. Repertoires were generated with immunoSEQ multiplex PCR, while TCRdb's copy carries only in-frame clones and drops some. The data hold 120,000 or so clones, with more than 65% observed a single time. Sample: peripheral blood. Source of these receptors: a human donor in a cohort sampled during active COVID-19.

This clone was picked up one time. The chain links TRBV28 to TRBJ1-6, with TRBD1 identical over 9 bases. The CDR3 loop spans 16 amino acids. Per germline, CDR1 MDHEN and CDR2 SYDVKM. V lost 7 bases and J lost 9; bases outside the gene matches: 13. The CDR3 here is CASTSYTGQGGSPLHF. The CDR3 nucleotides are TGTGCCAGCACCTCATACACGGGACAGGGTGGTTCACCCCTCCACTTT.

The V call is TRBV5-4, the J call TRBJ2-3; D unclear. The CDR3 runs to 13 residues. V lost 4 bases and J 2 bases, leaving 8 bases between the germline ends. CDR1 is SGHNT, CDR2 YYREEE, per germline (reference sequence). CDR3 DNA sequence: TGTGCCAGCAGCCCTCTGTACACAGATACGCAGTATTTT. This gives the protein CASSPLYTDTQYF.

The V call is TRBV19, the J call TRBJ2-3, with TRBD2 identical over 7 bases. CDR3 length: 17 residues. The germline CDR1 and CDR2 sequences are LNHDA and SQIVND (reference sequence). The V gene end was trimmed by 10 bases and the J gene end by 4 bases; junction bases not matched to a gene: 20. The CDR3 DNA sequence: TGTGCCACTGCCCCTGTGAAATTAGCGGGTTACCCAGATACGCAGTATTTT. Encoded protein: CATAPVKLAGYPDTQYF.

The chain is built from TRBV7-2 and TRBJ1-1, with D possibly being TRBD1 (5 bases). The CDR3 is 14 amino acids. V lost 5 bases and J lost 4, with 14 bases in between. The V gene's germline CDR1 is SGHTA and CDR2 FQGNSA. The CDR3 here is CASSTQGRGTEAFF. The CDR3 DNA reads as TGTGCCAGCAGCACCCAGGGCCGTGGCACTGAAGCTTTCTTT.

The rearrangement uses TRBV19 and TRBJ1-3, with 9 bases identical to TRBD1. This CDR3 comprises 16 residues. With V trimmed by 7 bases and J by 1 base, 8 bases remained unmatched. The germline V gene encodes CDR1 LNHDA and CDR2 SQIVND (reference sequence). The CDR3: CASMGPDRGSGNTIYF. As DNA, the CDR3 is TGTGCCAGTATGGGGCCGGACAGGGGATCTGGAAACACCATATATTTT.

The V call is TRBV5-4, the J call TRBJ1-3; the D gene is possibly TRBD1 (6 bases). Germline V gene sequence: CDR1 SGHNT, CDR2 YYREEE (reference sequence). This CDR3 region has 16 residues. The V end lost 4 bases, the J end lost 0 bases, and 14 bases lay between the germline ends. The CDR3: CASSEGGSYSGNTIYF. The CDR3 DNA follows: TGTGCCAGCAGCGAGGGGGGGTCCTACTCTGGAAACACCATATATTTT.

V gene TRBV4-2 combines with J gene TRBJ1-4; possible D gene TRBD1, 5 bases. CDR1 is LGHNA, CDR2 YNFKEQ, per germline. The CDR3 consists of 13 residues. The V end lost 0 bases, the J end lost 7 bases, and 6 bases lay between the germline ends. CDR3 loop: CASSQDGAEKLFF. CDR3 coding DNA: TGTGCCAGCAGCCAAGATGGGGCTGAAAAACTGTTTTTT.

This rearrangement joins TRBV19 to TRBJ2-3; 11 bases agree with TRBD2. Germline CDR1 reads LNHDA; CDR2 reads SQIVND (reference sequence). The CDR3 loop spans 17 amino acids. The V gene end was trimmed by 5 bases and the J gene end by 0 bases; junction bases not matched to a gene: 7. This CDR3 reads CASSPRLAGPSTDTQYF. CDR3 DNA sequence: TGTGCCAGTAGTCCCCGACTAGCGGGACCTAGCACAGATACGCAGTATTTT.

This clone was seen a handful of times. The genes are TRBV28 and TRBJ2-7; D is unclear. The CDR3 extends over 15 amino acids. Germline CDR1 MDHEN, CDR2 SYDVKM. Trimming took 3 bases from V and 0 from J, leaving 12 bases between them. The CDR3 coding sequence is TGTGCCAGCAGTTTTCGGCAGTACAGCTCCTACGAGCAGTACTTC. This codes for CASSFRQYSSYEQYF.

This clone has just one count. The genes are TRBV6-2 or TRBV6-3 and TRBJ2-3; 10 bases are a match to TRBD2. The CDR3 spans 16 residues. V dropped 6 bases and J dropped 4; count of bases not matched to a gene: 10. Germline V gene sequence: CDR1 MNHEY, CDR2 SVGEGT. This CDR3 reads CASRPSGSGGADTQYF. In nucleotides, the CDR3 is TGTGCCAGCAGACCTAGCGGGAGCGGCGGCGCAGATACGCAGTATTTT.

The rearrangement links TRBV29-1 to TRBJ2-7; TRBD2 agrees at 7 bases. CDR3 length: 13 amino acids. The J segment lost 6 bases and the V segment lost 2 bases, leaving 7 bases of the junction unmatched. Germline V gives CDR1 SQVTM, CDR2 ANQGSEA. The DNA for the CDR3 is TGCAGCGTTGAATGGGAGGGCCTGGGCGAGCAGTACTTC. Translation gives CSVEWEGLGEQYF.

CDR3 nucleotide sequence: TGTGCCAGCAGCAAAGAAGGGAGAGTGGTTGAAGCTTTCTTT. It is translated as CASSKEGRVVEAFF. The V call is TRBV21-1, the J call TRBJ1-1. TRBV21-1 is deemed a pseudogene. This CDR3 is built from 14 residues.

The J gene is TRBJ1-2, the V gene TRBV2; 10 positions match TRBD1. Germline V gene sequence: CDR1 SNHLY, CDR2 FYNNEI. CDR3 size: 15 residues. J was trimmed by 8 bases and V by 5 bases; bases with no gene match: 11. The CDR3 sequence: CASSQDRGVYGGYTF. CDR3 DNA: TGTGCCAGCAGTCAGGACAGGGGGGTGTATGGAGGCTACACCTTC.

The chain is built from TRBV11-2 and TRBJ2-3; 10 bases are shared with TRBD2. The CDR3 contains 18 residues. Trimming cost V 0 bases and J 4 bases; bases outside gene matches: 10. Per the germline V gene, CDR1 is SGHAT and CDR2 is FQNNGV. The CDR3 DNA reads TGTGCCAGCAGCTTAGATCGCCTAGCGGGGGTGTTGCCAGATACGCAGTATTTT. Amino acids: CASSLDRLAGVLPDTQYF. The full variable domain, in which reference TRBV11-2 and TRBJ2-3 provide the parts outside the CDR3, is EAGVAQSPRYKIIEKRQSVAFWCNPISGHATLYWYQQILGQGPKLLIQFQNNGVVDDSQLPKDRFSAERLKGVDSTLKIQPAKLEDSAVYLCASSLDRLAGVLPDTQYFGPGTRLTVL.

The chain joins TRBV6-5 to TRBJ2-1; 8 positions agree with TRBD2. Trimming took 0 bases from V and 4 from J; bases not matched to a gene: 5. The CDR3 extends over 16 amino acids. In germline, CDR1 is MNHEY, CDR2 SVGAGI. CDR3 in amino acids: CASSYSLAGLYNEQFF. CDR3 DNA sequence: TGTGCCAGCAGTTACTCCTTAGCGGGATTATACAATGAGCAGTTCTTC.

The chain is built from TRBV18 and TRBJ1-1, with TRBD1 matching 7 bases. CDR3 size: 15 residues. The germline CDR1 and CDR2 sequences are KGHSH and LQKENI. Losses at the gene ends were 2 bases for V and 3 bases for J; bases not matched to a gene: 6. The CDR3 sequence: CASSPIRQGDTEAFF. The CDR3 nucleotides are TGTGCCAGCTCACCAATTCGGCAGGGGGACACTGAAGCTTTCTTT.

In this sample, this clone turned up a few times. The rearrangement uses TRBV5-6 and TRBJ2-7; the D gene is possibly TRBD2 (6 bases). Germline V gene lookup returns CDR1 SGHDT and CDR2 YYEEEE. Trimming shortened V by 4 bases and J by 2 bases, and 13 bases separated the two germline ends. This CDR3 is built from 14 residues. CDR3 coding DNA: TGTGCCAGCAGCGTCGGCCGGACTACCTACGAGCAGTACTTC. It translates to CASSVGRTTYEQYF.

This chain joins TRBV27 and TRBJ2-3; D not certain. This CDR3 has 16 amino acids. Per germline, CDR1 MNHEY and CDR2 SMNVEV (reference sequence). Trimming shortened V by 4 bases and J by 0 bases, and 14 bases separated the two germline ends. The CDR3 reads CASSSMTVTSTDTQYF. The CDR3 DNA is TGTGCCAGCAGTTCCATGACGGTGACTAGCACAGATACGCAGTATTTT.

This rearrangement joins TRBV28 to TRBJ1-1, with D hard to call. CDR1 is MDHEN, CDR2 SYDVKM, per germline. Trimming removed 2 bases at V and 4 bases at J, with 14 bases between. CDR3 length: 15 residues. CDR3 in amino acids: CASSLVQSPSTEAFF. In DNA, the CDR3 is TGTGCCAGCAGTTTAGTACAGTCCCCCAGCACTGAAGCTTTCTTT.

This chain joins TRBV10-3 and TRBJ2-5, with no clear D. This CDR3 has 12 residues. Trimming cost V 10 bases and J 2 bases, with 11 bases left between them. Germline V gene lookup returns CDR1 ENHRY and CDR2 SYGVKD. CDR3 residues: CANGEDQETQYF. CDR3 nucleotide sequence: TGTGCCAACGGAGAGGATCAAGAGACCCAGTACTTC.

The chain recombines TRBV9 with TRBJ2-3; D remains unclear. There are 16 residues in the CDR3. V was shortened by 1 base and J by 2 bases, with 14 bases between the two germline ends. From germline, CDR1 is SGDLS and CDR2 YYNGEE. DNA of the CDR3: TGTGCCAGCAGCGTACATGAGACACAAAACACAGATACGCAGTATTTT. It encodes CASSVHETQNTDTQYF. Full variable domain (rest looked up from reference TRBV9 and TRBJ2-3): DSGVTQTPKHLITATGQRVTLRCSPRSGDLSVYWYQQSLDQGLQFLIQYYNGEERAKGNILERFSAQQFPDLHSELNLSSLELGDSALYFCASSVHETQNTDTQYFGPGTRLTVL.

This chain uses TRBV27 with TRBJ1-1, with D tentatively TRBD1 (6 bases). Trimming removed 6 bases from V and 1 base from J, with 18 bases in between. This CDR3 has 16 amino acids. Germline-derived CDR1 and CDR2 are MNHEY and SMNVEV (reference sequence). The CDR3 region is CASRSGLGRGNTEAFF. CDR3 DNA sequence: TGTGCCAGCAGATCCGGACTCGGCAGGGGGAACACTGAAGCTTTCTTT.

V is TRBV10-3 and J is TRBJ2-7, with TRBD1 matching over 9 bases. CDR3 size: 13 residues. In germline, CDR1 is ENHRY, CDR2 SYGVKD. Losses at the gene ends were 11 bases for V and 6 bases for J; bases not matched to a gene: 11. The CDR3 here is CAVSGTGFREQYF. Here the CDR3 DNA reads TGTGCCGTTTCCGGGACAGGGTTTCGCGAGCAGTACTTC.

CDR3 region: CAISEDLLALETQYF. In nucleotides, the CDR3 is TGTGCCATCAGTGAGGACTTACTAGCGTTAGAGACCCAGTACTTC. V gene TRBV10-3 combines with J gene TRBJ2-5; 7 bases fit TRBD2. With 2 bases clipped from V and 4 bases from J, the junction kept 7 bases outside the gene matches. The CDR3 sequence is 15 residues long. In germline, CDR1 is ENHRY, CDR2 SYGVKD.

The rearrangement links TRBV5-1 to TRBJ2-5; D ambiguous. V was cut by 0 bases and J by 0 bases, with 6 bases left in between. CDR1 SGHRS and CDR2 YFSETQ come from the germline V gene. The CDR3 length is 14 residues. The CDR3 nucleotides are TGCGCCAGCAGCTTGGGGCTGTACCAAGAGACCCAGTACTTC. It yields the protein CASSLGLYQETQYF.